This T cell receptor beta chain was found in a study of T-cell memory formation after mild COVID-19 (dated by TCRdb to the early 2020s). Turning to the overall study: TCR sequence clusters from the two donors were largely donor specific. Two young, previously healthy adult volunteers, one female and one male, were included in the cohort. T-cell clones expanding and contracting after mild COVID-19 in a couple of donors were tracked by longitudinal TCRalpha and TCRbeta repertoire sequencing.

As regards this clonotype: What antigen it recognizes has not been identified. Base qualities are missing; no much larger clone stands one base away.

Summary of the overall study and its limitations: SARS-CoV-2 specificity of the second-wave clones peaking on day 37 was not confirmed. Clones contracting from day 15 to 85 had balanced CD4/CD8 phenotypes, while a second wave expanding from day 15 to 37 was biased towards CD4+. Some responding clones were detected in pre-infection memory, which suggested that pre-existing cross-reactive memory T cells had joined the SARS-CoV-2 response. Contracting CD4+ clones were found mainly in CM and EM memory subsets, while CD8+ clones were enriched in EMRA. The study included only a couple of mild cases, and larger cohorts that include severe cases with pre-infection samples were judged to be necessary.

The junction shows trimming of 1 base on V and 2 bases on J, plus 11 bases between the germline ends. The germline V gene encodes CDR1 MGHRA and CDR2 YSYEKL. The CDR3 measures 15 amino acids from cysteine to phenylalanine. Only the CDR3 DNA stays, 45 bases, in frame from base 1. Instrument used: Illumina NovaSeq 6000. cDNA libraries for TCRalpha and TCRbeta were prepared by 5'RACE using constant-segment primers, with sample barcodes and unique molecular identifiers added. RNA was extracted from every sample with Trizol reagent. Amplification of the libraries took two PCR steps, and the second step added a second sample barcode plus Illumina TruSeq adapters. Libraries were sequenced on an Illumina NovaSeq with 2 x 150 bp paired-end reads. In the authors' own workflow: With migec v1.2.7, reads were demultiplexed and then collapsed into UMI-guided consensus sequences. Using mixcr v2.1.11, the UMI consensuses were aligned to TRA and TRB V and J templates and assembled into clonotypes. Expanded or contracted clonotypes were those called significant by both edgeR and NoisET, with noise models trained on biological replicates. For edgeR calls, the thresholds were a false discovery rate-adjusted p below 0.01 and a log2 fold-change of 1. PCA with hierarchical clustering of max-normalized trajectories of the 1000 most abundant clonotypes was used as exploratory dynamics analysis. Each responding clone was given a CD4 or CD8 phenotype based on the CD4+ and CD8+ repertoires, which had been sequenced separately. The raw public data were reprocessed by TCRdb itself: fastp quality trimming at Q25, MiXCR clonotype calling, in-frame beta chains only. Every entry covers one CDR3 protein and lists the most common genes and DNA from its rows. The V and J calls, along with clone size, are taken from TCRdb and not from the paper's own processing. The sample records fewer than 140,000 distinct CDR3 sequences, under 15% of which are singletons. The ten largest clones capture around 25% of the sample.

Ficoll-Paque density gradient centrifugation was used to isolate PBMCs. The receptor chain draws on TRBV4-1 and TRBJ2-5; the D segment cannot be called with confidence. Sequencing was done on a sample of PBMCs or a T cell subset sorted from them (not recorded which). This sequence originates from an adult woman who had mild COVID-19 (a few samples of this study predate the infection). The sample titles of this study are shuffled in the database, so cell type and time point are left out; the donor was told from shared clones. In nucleotides, the sequence is TGCGCCAGCAGCCAAGTCCCACACCTACAAGAGACCCAGTACTTC. Its protein reads: CASSQVPHLQETQYF.